This T cell receptor (beta chain) appears in the sequencing data of a study of tumor and adjacent non-tumor tissue in lung cancer. Study overall: Around 4 million productive TCRbeta reads were obtained per sample on average.

The CDR3 is 16 residues long. Germline CDR1 is LGHNA and CDR2 is YNFKEQ. General study results and limits: Tumor repertoires had a smaller top 100 clone share than normal lung. Significantly higher TCR diversity was found in tumor than normal lung.

The template was RNA from unsorted bulk tissue. The normal lung tissue was taken more than 3 cm from the tumor edge. Between August and November 2014, newly diagnosed, chemotherapy-naive lung cancer patients underwent thoracic surgery in China. This clonotype was seen a few times. Its target is unknown. Germline and junction disagree at one end, which may indicate a read error. The library came from three nested PCR rounds adapted from ARM-PCR protocols. A single record per CDR3 protein comes from TCRdb applying MiXCR to the multiplex PCR reads. Here the sample spans roughly 70,000 distinct CDR3 sequences, roughly 75% being singletons.

The genes are TRBV4-2 and TRBJ2-2, with 10 bases identical to TRBD2. The receptor comes from a woman between 45 and 65 years old with non-small cell lung cancer. Sequencing was performed on distant non-tumor lung tissue. The CDR3 DNA reads TGTGCCAGTAGCCTCGGGACTAGCGTGAGTGCCGGGGAGCTGTTTTTT. Its translation is CASSLGTSVSAGELFF.